These 25 T cell receptor beta chains share one sample of origin, sequenced in a study of blood T cell repertoires in COVID-19. Sequencing used immunoSEQ multiplex PCR; TCRdb keeps in-frame clones, though not all of them. The profile shows about 210,000 clones, roughly four fifths of them singletons. The sequenced sample consisted of peripheral blood. These receptor sequences come from a woman between 65 and 79 years old with COVID-19, enrolled during active disease.

The rearrangement links TRBV28 to TRBJ2-7; 9 bases map to TRBD1. After removal of 4 bases from V and 3 bases from J, the junction contained 7 bases not matched to a gene. The CDR3 loop spans 15 amino acids. Germline lookup yields CDR1 MDHEN and CDR2 SYDVKM. The DNA for the CDR3 is TGTGCCAGCAGTTCTCCCGGGACAGGGTACTACGAGCAGTACTTC. Its protein product is CASSSPGTGYYEQYF.

This chain connects TRBV2 to TRBJ2-5; 7 bases fit TRBD1. The germline V gene has CDR1 SNHLY and CDR2 FYNNEI. V dropped 0 bases and J dropped 2; count of bases not matched to a gene: 3. The CDR3 is 15 residues long. CDR3 in DNA: TGTGCCAGCAGTGAAGCAAGGACAGGACAAGAGACCCAGTACTTC. As protein: CASSEARTGQETQYF.

The chain uses TRBV29-1 and TRBJ2-7; TRBD2 aligns across 9 bases. CDR3 length: 13 amino acids. Germline assignment: CDR1 SQVTM and CDR2 ANQGSEA. Unmatched junction bases numbered 5, after V lost 4 bases and J lost 4 bases. This CDR3 is CSVVTSGLYEQYF. The CDR3 nucleotides are TGCAGCGTTGTGACTAGCGGACTTTACGAGCAGTACTTC.

The chain is built from TRBV28 and TRBJ2-7, with D unclear. The CDR3 totals 14 residues. The germline V and J ends were trimmed by 2 bases and 5 bases, with 13 bases remaining between them. Per the germline V gene, CDR1 is MDHEN and CDR2 is SYDVKM. The CDR3 DNA sequence: TGTGCCAGCAGTTTACAGGTAGTTTTTGACGAGCAGTACTTC. It specifies CASSLQVVFDEQYF.

For the CDR3, the DNA is TGCGCCAGCAGTTGGACAGGACCTATCTCTGGAAACACCATATATTTT. Protein: CASSWTGPISGNTIYF. The gene calls are TRBV10-2 and TRBJ1-3; 7 bases align to TRBD1. The CDR3 extends over 16 amino acids. The trim removed 5 bases at V and 0 bases at J, leaving 7 bases unmatched. The germline V gene has CDR1 WSHSY and CDR2 SAAADI.

This clone occurred a few times. The gene calls are TRBV27 and TRBJ2-7, with 7 bases identical to TRBD2. V dropped 2 bases and J dropped 2; count of bases not matched to a gene: 0. Germline V gives CDR1 MNHEY, CDR2 SMNVEV (reference sequence). CDR3 length equals 13 residues. CDR3 sequence (DNA): TGTGCCAGCAGTTTAGGGAGGGCCTACGAGCAGTACTTC. Translating it yields CASSLGRAYEQYF.

The chain couples TRBV6-2 or TRBV6-3 to TRBJ2-3, with 8 bases matching TRBD2. Trimming took 1 base from V and 4 from J; bases not matched to a gene: 4. CDR3 length: 15 residues. The V gene's germline CDR1 is MNHEY and CDR2 SVGEGT. The CDR3 nucleotides read TGTGCCAGCAGTTACTGGCGGGAGGTTCCAGATACGCAGTATTTT. This gives the protein CASSYWREVPDTQYF.

The gene calls are TRBV3-1 (or the pseudogene TRBV3-2) and TRBJ2-4; D remains unclear. This CDR3 region has 14 residues. Germline V gene lookup returns CDR1 LGHDT and CDR2 YNNKEL (reference sequence). Trimming pared 1 base from V and 8 bases from J, leaving 12 bases between. The chain's CDR3 is CASSQAVSIHIQYF. CDR3 coding DNA: TGTGCCAGCAGCCAAGCCGTTAGCATACACATTCAGTACTTC.

The rearrangement joins TRBV7-2 to TRBJ2-6, with TRBD1 matching 8 bases. CDR1 is SGHTA and CDR2 is FQGNSA in the germline V gene. V trimming: 0 bases; J trimming: 2 bases; junction bases outside the gene matches: 6. This CDR3 contains 18 residues. DNA for the CDR3: TGTGCCAGCAGCTTAGCGCTGGCAGGGGGCGCTGGGGCCAACGTCCTGACTTTC. It yields the protein CASSLALAGGAGANVLTF. Full variable domain (rest looked up from reference TRBV7-2 and TRBJ2-6): GAGVSQSPSNKVTEKGKDVELRCDPISGHTALYWYRQSLGQGLEFLIYFQGNSAPDKSGLPSDRFSAERTGGSVSTLTIQRTQQEDSAVYLCASSLALAGGAGANVLTFGAGSRLTVL.

The chain couples TRBV18 to TRBJ1-1, with D unclear. Trimming shortened V by 2 bases and J by 6 bases, and 13 bases separated the two germline ends. The germline V gene has CDR1 KGHSH and CDR2 LQKENI. CDR3 size: 14 residues. The DNA for the CDR3 is TGTGCCAGCTCACCAAATAAGACACCACCTGAAGCTTTCTTT. This gives the protein CASSPNKTPPEAFF. The full variable domain, rest sourced from reference TRBV18 and TRBJ1-1, is NAGVMQNPRHLVRRRGQEARLRCSPMKGHSHVYWYRQLPEEGLKFMVYLQKENIIDESGMPKERFSAEFPKEGPSILRIQQVVRGDSAAYFCASSPNKTPPEAFFGQGTRLTVV.

The J gene is TRBJ2-2, the V gene TRBV19; 7 nucleotides align to TRBD2. This CDR3 has 18 amino acids. CDR1 is LNHDA, CDR2 SQIVND, per germline (reference sequence). J lost 0 bases, V lost 3 bases, and 10 bases had no gene match. The CDR3 loop is CASSIGLAAAANTGELFF. DNA of the CDR3: TGTGCCAGTAGTATTGGGCTAGCGGCCGCCGCGAACACCGGGGAGCTGTTTTTT.

CDR3: CASSRRDGASPSLGGRLEQYF. DNA of the CDR3: TGTGCCAGCAGCCGACGGGACGGCGCTTCCCCGTCGTTGGGAGGACGACTCGAGCAGTACTTC. The chain has TRBV7-8 and TRBJ2-7, with D possibly matching TRBD2 (6 bases). Germline V gene sequence: CDR1 SGHVS, CDR2 FQNEAQ. V was cut by 5 bases and J by 6 bases, with 38 bases left in between. This CDR3 region has 21 residues.

V usage is TRBV19 and J usage is TRBJ1-1, with TRBD1 matching over 8 bases. Losses at the gene ends were 2 bases for V and 4 bases for J; bases not matched to a gene: 6. The CDR3 totals 15 residues. Germline CDR1 LNHDA, CDR2 SQIVND (reference sequence). The CDR3 region is CASSIQGARVTEAFF. CDR3 DNA: TGTGCCAGTAGTATACAGGGGGCCAGAGTCACTGAAGCTTTCTTT.

Concerning this clone: The same CDR3 also results from other DNA sequences found in this sample. The chain links TRBV28 to TRBJ1-5; D gene uncertain. The germline CDR1 and CDR2 sequences are MDHEN and SYDVKM. CDR3 length equals 13 residues. The V end lost 2 bases, the J end lost 6 bases, and 8 bases lay between the germline ends. The CDR3 DNA follows: TGTGCCAGCAGTTTAGACGGCGGTCAGCCCCAGCATTTT. It specifies CASSLDGGQPQHF.

This clone was recorded once. The rearrangement links TRBV7-2 to TRBJ2-7; D is possibly TRBD2 (5 bases). This CDR3 is built from 11 residues. Germline values: CDR1 SGHTA, CDR2 FQGNSA. The V and J ends lost 1 base and 7 bases respectively, with 5 bases between them. The CDR3 sequence is CASSLGREQYF. DNA for the CDR3: TGTGCCAGCAGCTTAGGGAGGGAGCAGTACTTC.

The chain has TRBV11-2 and TRBJ2-5, with 12 bases matching TRBD2. This CDR3 contains 17 residues. Germline V gene data show CDR1 as SGHAT and CDR2 as FQNNGV. Germline trimming cut 1 base from V and 2 bases from J; bases unmatched to any gene: 5. The CDR3 sequence is CASSLGSTSGRQETQYF. The CDR3, as DNA: TGTGCCAGCAGCTTAGGTTCGACTAGCGGGAGACAAGAGACCCAGTACTTC.

V gene TRBV28 combines with J gene TRBJ2-7; D perhaps matches TRBD2 (6 bases). V was shortened by 4 bases and J by 7 bases, with 20 bases between the two germline ends. Germline V gene lookup returns CDR1 MDHEN and CDR2 SYDVKM. This CDR3 is built from 15 residues. CDR3 DNA: TGTGCCAGCAGTTCCCCTGGGGCGGGAATAGGGGAGCAGTACTTC. Translating gives CASSSPGAGIGEQYF.

The V gene is TRBV5-6, the J gene TRBJ2-5; D perhaps matches TRBD1 (5 bases). CDR1 and CDR2 (germline): SGHDT, YYEEEE. V was trimmed by 1 base and J by 5 bases, leaving 9 bases between them. This CDR3 comprises 13 residues. CDR3 in DNA: TGTGCCAGCAGCTTGCGGTCAGGGGAGACCCAGTACTTC. Amino acids: CASSLRSGETQYF.

The count of this clone is one. V usage is TRBV18 and J usage is TRBJ2-2, with a weak D call TRBD2 (5 bases). The CDR3 runs 16 residues. V lost 8 bases and J 6 bases, leaving 22 bases between the germline ends. The germline gives CDR1 KGHSH, CDR2 LQKENI. CDR3 region: CASPSLGSVLPGELFF. The CDR3 region has the DNA TGTGCCAGCCCCAGTCTTGGGAGCGTTCTTCCCGGGGAGCTGTTTTTT.

The gene calls are TRBV7-3 and TRBJ2-5; the D gene is possibly TRBD2 (5 bases). Trimming removed 0 bases from V and 3 bases from J, with 5 bases in between. The germline CDR1 and CDR2 sequences are SGHTA and FQGTGA. The CDR3 extends over 13 amino acids. The CDR3 sequence: CASSLTGKETQYF. The CDR3 DNA is TGTGCCAGCAGCTTAACCGGGAAAGAGACCCAGTACTTC.

This chain uses TRBV5-1 with TRBJ2-1, with 8 bases fitting TRBD2. The trim removed 1 base at V and 8 bases at J, leaving 5 bases unmatched. CDR1 is SGHRS and CDR2 is YFSETQ in the germline V gene. This CDR3 has 14 amino acids. The DNA of the CDR3 is TGCGCCAGCAGCTTGAGTAGCGGGACGGATGAGCAGTTCTTC. It is translated as CASSLSSGTDEQFF.

The sample holds one count of this clone. The CDR3 is CASSPNMDSMNTEAFF. The CDR3 DNA follows: TGTGCCAGCTCACCAAATATGGACAGTATGAACACTGAAGCTTTCTTT. This chain uses TRBV18 with TRBJ1-1; possibly TRBD1 for D (6 bases). V lost 2 bases and J 0 bases, leaving 13 bases between the germline ends. The CDR3 has 16 residues. Germline lookup yields CDR1 KGHSH and CDR2 LQKENI.

This rearrangement joins TRBV28 to TRBJ1-1; 10 positions match TRBD1. CDR1 and CDR2 from the germline V gene are MDHEN and SYDVKM. V dropped 4 bases and J dropped 5; count of bases not matched to a gene: 7. This CDR3 comprises 15 residues. In DNA form, the CDR3 reads TGTGCCAGCAGTTCCCATCGGACAGGGGGTACTGAAGCTTTCTTT. Translation: CASSSHRTGGTEAFF.

This clone was detected a few times. The CDR3 protein is CASSPLGYGEQYF. Here the CDR3 DNA reads TGTGCCAGCAGCCCACTAGGTTATGGCGAGCAGTACTTC. The V and J genes are TRBV28 and TRBJ2-7; TRBD2 might be the D (5 bases). CDR3 length: 13 amino acids. The V gene's germline CDR1 is MDHEN and CDR2 SYDVKM. The germline V and J ends were trimmed by 6 bases and 6 bases, with 15 bases remaining between them.

The V gene is TRBV5-1, the J gene TRBJ1-6; 7 positions agree with TRBD1. V dropped 4 bases and J dropped 5; count of bases not matched to a gene: 9. This CDR3 comprises 16 residues. The V gene's germline CDR1 is SGHRS and CDR2 YFSETQ. CDR3 protein: CASSPMAQGNNSPLHF. Here the CDR3 DNA reads TGCGCCAGCAGCCCAATGGCACAGGGGAATAATTCACCCCTCCACTTT.